The rows below give T cell receptor beta chains drawn from one sample of a study of type 1 regulatory T cells. TCRdb processed the reads anew with MiXCR; each CDR3 protein has one entry. The repertoire includes just under 65,000 distinct CDR3 sequences, roughly 49% of them detected once, and roughly 2.2% sits in the top ten. These receptors have no known antigen. Sequencing input: cultured non-Tr1 T cells, either the whole culture or a sorted T cell fraction (not recorded which). These receptors all stem from a human donor in good health. Both conserved end residues are part of each CDR3. D genes are given only for firm matches. The size entry is marked missing in some rows and otherwise reads once, few, many or a size class.

cdr3_nt: TGTGCCAGCAGCTTAGAGGTTTCGCTCCTTCACTACAATGAGCAGTTCTTC
cdr3_aa: CASSLEVSLLHYNEQFF
j_call: TRBJ2-1
d_call: -
clone_size: -
v_call: TRBV7-2

cdr3_nt: TGTGCCAGCAGTGCGACAACCGTCATCGATACGCAGTATTTT
cdr3_aa: CASSATTVIDTQYF
j_call: TRBJ2-3
d_call: -
clone_size: few
v_call: TRBV6-1

cdr3_nt: TGCAGTGCTTCCTCCTGGACAGAACCTACAACTAATGAAAAACTGTTTTTT
cdr3_aa: CSASSWTEPTTNEKLFF
j_call: TRBJ1-4
d_call: -
clone_size: -
v_call: TRBV20-1

cdr3_nt: TGTGCCAGCAGTCTATTACCTATGGGGGGGCAACCTCACACGCCGAACACCGGGGAGCTGTTTTTT
cdr3_aa: CASSLLPMGGQPHTPNTGELFF
j_call: TRBJ2-2
d_call: -
clone_size: -
v_call: TRBV4-2

cdr3_nt: TGCAGCGTTAGGGCAGGGGAAGAGACCCAGTACTTC
cdr3_aa: CSVRAGEETQYF
j_call: TRBJ2-5
d_call: -
clone_size: -
v_call: TRBV29-1

cdr3_nt: TGCAGTGCTAACCACCTTAGTAGCGGGGGCTACGAGCAGTACTTC
cdr3_aa: CSANHLSSGGYEQYF
j_call: TRBJ2-7
d_call: TRBD2
clone_size: few
v_call: TRBV20-1

cdr3_nt: TGTGCCAGCAGTTACGCCCTTCGACTAGGGTCCAATGAGCAGTTCTTC
cdr3_aa: CASSYALRLGSNEQFF
j_call: TRBJ2-1
d_call: -
clone_size: -
v_call: TRBV6-2/TRBV6-3

cdr3_nt: TGCGCCAGCAGTGCATTCCCCGGGGGGGCCGATGGCACAGATACGCAGTATTTT
cdr3_aa: CASSAFPGGADGTDTQYF
j_call: TRBJ2-3
d_call: TRBD2
clone_size: -
v_call: TRBV10-1

cdr3_nt: TGTGCCAGCAGCTCCCGGGGCCTCGGGGAGACCCAGTACTTC
cdr3_aa: CASSSRGLGETQYF
j_call: TRBJ2-5
d_call: -
clone_size: -
v_call: TRBV11-2

cdr3_nt: TGTGCCAGCAGCTCTCAGCGGGGGTTAGTCGATGAGCAGTTCTTC
cdr3_aa: CASSSQRGLVDEQFF
j_call: TRBJ2-1
d_call: TRBD2
clone_size: -
v_call: TRBV13

cdr3_nt: TGTGCCAGCAGACCAGGACGGGACCTCTCCTACGAGCAGTACTTC
cdr3_aa: CASRPGRDLSYEQYF
j_call: TRBJ2-7
d_call: -
clone_size: -
v_call: TRBV6-5

cdr3_nt: TGCAGTGCTTCTGGGGCCTTGCGGGCAGATACGCAGTATTTT
cdr3_aa: CSASGALRADTQYF
j_call: TRBJ2-3
d_call: -
clone_size: -
v_call: TRBV20-1

cdr3_nt: TGTGCCAGCAGTTCATATAGCGGGGATGAGCAGTTCTTC
cdr3_aa: CASSSYSGDEQFF
j_call: TRBJ2-1
d_call: TRBD2
clone_size: -
v_call: TRBV28

cdr3_nt: TGTGCCACCAGAAGAGGGGACAGGACGTACAATGAGCAGTTCTTC
cdr3_aa: CATRRGDRTYNEQFF
j_call: TRBJ2-1
d_call: TRBD1
clone_size: few
v_call: TRBV15

cdr3_nt: TGTGCCACCAGCAGGAGGGGACAGGGGGCTTACGAGCAGTACTTC
cdr3_aa: CATSRRGQGAYEQYF
j_call: TRBJ2-7
d_call: TRBD1
clone_size: few
v_call: TRBV15

cdr3_nt: TGTGCCAGCAGTCGACAGCTAGCAACTAATGAAAAACTGTTTTTT
cdr3_aa: CASSRQLATNEKLFF
j_call: TRBJ1-4
d_call: -
clone_size: -
v_call: TRBV7-2

cdr3_nt: TGTGCCAGCAGTGAAGTGGGCGGACAAAGCTCCTACGAGCAGTACTTC
cdr3_aa: CASSEVGGQSSYEQYF
j_call: TRBJ2-7
d_call: -
clone_size: few
v_call: TRBV6-1

cdr3_nt: TGTGCCAGCAGCTTAGTTCCCGGGTCAAAATACGAGCAGTACTTC
cdr3_aa: CASSLVPGSKYEQYF
j_call: TRBJ2-7
d_call: -
clone_size: -
v_call: TRBV11-2

cdr3_nt: TGCAGTGCCGCTGCCTGGCAGGGGGTCATCGAGCAGTACTTC
cdr3_aa: CSAAAWQGVIEQYF
j_call: TRBJ2-7
d_call: TRBD1
clone_size: few
v_call: TRBV20-1

cdr3_nt: TGCGCCAGCAGCCCCACCCGGACTAGCGGTAAACAAGAGACCCAGTACTTC
cdr3_aa: CASSPTRTSGKQETQYF
j_call: TRBJ2-5
d_call: TRBD2
clone_size: -
v_call: TRBV5-1

cdr3_nt: TGTGCCAGCGGGGGGGGGGCTAACTACAATGAGCAGTTCTTC
cdr3_aa: CASGGGANYNEQFF
j_call: TRBJ2-1
d_call: -
clone_size: few
v_call: TRBV28

cdr3_nt: TGTGCCAGCACCTCGACTAGTCTGGGCAAAAACATTCAGTACTTC
cdr3_aa: CASTSTSLGKNIQYF
j_call: TRBJ2-4
d_call: -
clone_size: -
v_call: TRBV12-3/TRBV12-4

cdr3_nt: TGTGCCAGCAGCTCTCCCCGGATTACGGCCAACGTCCTGACTTTC
cdr3_aa: CASSSPRITANVLTF
j_call: TRBJ2-6
d_call: -
clone_size: -
v_call: TRBV11-2

cdr3_nt: TGCAGTGCCCGGGACCTTCCGGGGGAACTGTTTTTT
cdr3_aa: CSARDLPGELFF
j_call: TRBJ1-4
d_call: -
clone_size: few
v_call: TRBV20-1

cdr3_nt: TGTGCCAGCAGCTTATCTGGGAGTAGAAATGAAAAACTGTTTTTT
cdr3_aa: CASSLSGSRNEKLFF
j_call: TRBJ1-4
d_call: -
clone_size: once
v_call: TRBV7-2

cdr3_nt: TGCGCCAGCAGCACGGGACTAGTTGATCCGTTCTTC
cdr3_aa: CASSTGLVDPFF
j_call: TRBJ2-1
d_call: TRBD2
clone_size: -
v_call: TRBV5-1

cdr3_nt: TGTGCCACCAGCAGACTACGGGGGGCCAATGAGCAGTTCTTC
cdr3_aa: CATSRLRGANEQFF
j_call: TRBJ2-1
d_call: -
clone_size: -
v_call: TRBV15

cdr3_nt: TGCAGTGCTATAGGACGGGATCGGGAGACCCAGTACTTC
cdr3_aa: CSAIGRDRETQYF
j_call: TRBJ2-5
d_call: -
clone_size: few
v_call: TRBV20-1

cdr3_nt: TGCGCCAGTACAAGGACAGGGGACCTATCAACTATGCGGGGCTACACCTTC
cdr3_aa: CASTRTGDLSTMRGYTF
j_call: TRBJ1-2
d_call: TRBD1
clone_size: -
v_call: TRBV5-1

cdr3_nt: TGTGCCTGGAGTGTTTGGGTGGGCACTGAAGCTTTCTTT
cdr3_aa: CAWSVWVGTEAFF
j_call: TRBJ1-1
d_call: -
clone_size: -
v_call: TRBV30

cdr3_nt: TGTGCCAGCACAAAGGGGGGCCTCGCCTACAATGAGCAGTTCTTC
cdr3_aa: CASTKGGLAYNEQFF
j_call: TRBJ2-1
d_call: -
clone_size: -
v_call: TRBV7-9

cdr3_nt: TGCAGTGCACCCGGACAGGGGAAAAACATTCAGTACTTC
cdr3_aa: CSAPGQGKNIQYF
j_call: TRBJ2-4
d_call: TRBD1
clone_size: -
v_call: TRBV20-1

cdr3_nt: TGTGCCAGCAGTCCTTCCGGGCCCCGAGGTTCTGGAAACACCATATATTTT
cdr3_aa: CASSPSGPRGSGNTIYF
j_call: TRBJ1-3
d_call: -
clone_size: few
v_call: TRBV12-3/TRBV12-4

cdr3_nt: TGTGCCAGCAGTTTTTCGGGGCAGACTAATGAAAAACTGTTTTTT
cdr3_aa: CASSFSGQTNEKLFF
j_call: TRBJ1-4
d_call: -
clone_size: -
v_call: TRBV12-3/TRBV12-4

cdr3_nt: TGCAGTGCTAGGGAGGGTATGAACACTGAAGCTTTCTTT
cdr3_aa: CSAREGMNTEAFF
j_call: TRBJ1-1
d_call: -
clone_size: -
v_call: TRBV20-1

cdr3_nt: TGTGCCAGCAGCCGTGACTGGAACACCGGGGAGCTGTTTTTT
cdr3_aa: CASSRDWNTGELFF
j_call: TRBJ2-2
d_call: -
clone_size: few
v_call: TRBV7-9

cdr3_nt: TGCAGTGCTAGCGGATCTAGCGGGGGTCTTGTGTCGGTTGAGACCCAGTACTTC
cdr3_aa: CSASGSSGGLVSVETQYF
j_call: TRBJ2-5
d_call: TRBD2
clone_size: -
v_call: TRBV20-1

cdr3_nt: TGCGCCAGCAGCTTGGACGGCAGCCGGAACACTGAAGCTTTCTTT
cdr3_aa: CASSLDGSRNTEAFF
j_call: TRBJ1-1
d_call: -
clone_size: few
v_call: TRBV5-1

cdr3_nt: TGTGCCAGCGCAGGGGAGGGCCCCTACGAGCAGTACTTC
cdr3_aa: CASAGEGPYEQYF
j_call: TRBJ2-7
d_call: -
clone_size: -
v_call: TRBV6-2/TRBV6-3

cdr3_nt: TGTGCCAGTTCCGGGGAGGCGAACACCGGGGAGCTGTTTTTT
cdr3_aa: CASSGEANTGELFF
j_call: TRBJ2-2
d_call: -
clone_size: many
v_call: TRBV7-2

cdr3_nt: TGCGCCAGCAGCCAAGACAGGGCTAGCACAGATACGCAGTATTTT
cdr3_aa: CASSQDRASTDTQYF
j_call: TRBJ2-3
d_call: -
clone_size: -
v_call: TRBV4-1

cdr3_nt: TGTGCCAGCAGCCCAACCCCCGGGACAGGTGGGTCCAATGAGCAGTTCTTC
cdr3_aa: CASSPTPGTGGSNEQFF
j_call: TRBJ2-1
d_call: TRBD1
clone_size: few
v_call: TRBV9

cdr3_nt: TGTGCCAGCAGTGTGGGACTAGCCTACAATGAGCAGTTCTTC
cdr3_aa: CASSVGLAYNEQFF
j_call: TRBJ2-1
d_call: TRBD2
clone_size: -
v_call: TRBV2

cdr3_nt: TGTGCCAGCAGCTTGGGAAGGCATCTCGTTGAAGATACGCAGTATTTT
cdr3_aa: CASSLGRHLVEDTQYF
j_call: TRBJ2-3
d_call: -
clone_size: -
v_call: TRBV7-9

cdr3_nt: TGCAGTGCCGCACAGGGGGCCGGGGCCAACGTCCTGACTTTC
cdr3_aa: CSAAQGAGANVLTF
j_call: TRBJ2-6
d_call: TRBD1
clone_size: -
v_call: TRBV20-1

cdr3_nt: TGTGCCAGCAGTGACTACAGAGGAGTGGATAATTCACCCCTCCACTTT
cdr3_aa: CASSDYRGVDNSPLHF
j_call: TRBJ1-6
d_call: -
clone_size: -
v_call: TRBV6-1

cdr3_nt: TGTGCCAGCAGCTTAGAGACCTACGAGCAGTACTTC
cdr3_aa: CASSLETYEQYF
j_call: TRBJ2-7
d_call: -
clone_size: -
v_call: TRBV7-9

cdr3_nt: TGTGCCATCAGTGATCGCGGGGGCCGAAGCACAGATACGCAGTATTTT
cdr3_aa: CAISDRGGRSTDTQYF
j_call: TRBJ2-3
d_call: -
clone_size: -
v_call: TRBV10-3